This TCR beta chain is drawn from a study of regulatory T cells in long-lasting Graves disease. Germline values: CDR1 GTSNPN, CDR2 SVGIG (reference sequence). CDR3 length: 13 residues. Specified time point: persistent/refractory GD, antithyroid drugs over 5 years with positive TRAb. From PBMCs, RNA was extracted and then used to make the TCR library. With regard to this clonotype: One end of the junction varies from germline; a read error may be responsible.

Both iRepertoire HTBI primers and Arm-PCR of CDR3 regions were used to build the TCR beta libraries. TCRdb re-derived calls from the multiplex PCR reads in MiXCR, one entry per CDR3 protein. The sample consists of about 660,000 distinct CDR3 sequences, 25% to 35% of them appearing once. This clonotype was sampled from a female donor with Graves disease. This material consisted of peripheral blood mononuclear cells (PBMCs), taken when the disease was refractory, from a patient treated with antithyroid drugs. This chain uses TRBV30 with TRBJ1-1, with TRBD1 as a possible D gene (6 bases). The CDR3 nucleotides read TGTGCCTACTCGAGAGGGGGGTACACTGGAGCTTTCTTT. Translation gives CAYSRGGYTGAFF.